The clone carrying this T cell receptor beta chain has only a few counts. Its target is not known. These data originate in a study of type 1 regulatory T cells. Turning to the study itself: An in vitro protocol generated T-allo10, a Tr1-enriched, alloantigen-specific CD4 T cell product.

The CDR3 runs to 15 residues. From germline, CDR1 is LGHDT and CDR2 YNNKEL (reference sequence). Trimming cost V 4 bases and J 4 bases; bases outside gene matches: 5. In TCRdb, the reads were re-called with MiXCR into one record per CDR3 protein. The sample includes roughly 21,000 distinct CDR3 sequences, approximately 44% of them seen just once. This TCR was sampled from a human donor in good health. Sequenced input: cultured T cells, either the whole culture or a sorted T cell fraction (not recorded which). The chain carries TRBV3-1 and TRBJ1-4, with 8 bases fitting TRBD1. The CDR3: CASSPRTGINEKLFF. CDR3 DNA sequence: TGTGCCAGCAGCCCCCGGACAGGGATTAATGAAAAACTGTTTTTT.